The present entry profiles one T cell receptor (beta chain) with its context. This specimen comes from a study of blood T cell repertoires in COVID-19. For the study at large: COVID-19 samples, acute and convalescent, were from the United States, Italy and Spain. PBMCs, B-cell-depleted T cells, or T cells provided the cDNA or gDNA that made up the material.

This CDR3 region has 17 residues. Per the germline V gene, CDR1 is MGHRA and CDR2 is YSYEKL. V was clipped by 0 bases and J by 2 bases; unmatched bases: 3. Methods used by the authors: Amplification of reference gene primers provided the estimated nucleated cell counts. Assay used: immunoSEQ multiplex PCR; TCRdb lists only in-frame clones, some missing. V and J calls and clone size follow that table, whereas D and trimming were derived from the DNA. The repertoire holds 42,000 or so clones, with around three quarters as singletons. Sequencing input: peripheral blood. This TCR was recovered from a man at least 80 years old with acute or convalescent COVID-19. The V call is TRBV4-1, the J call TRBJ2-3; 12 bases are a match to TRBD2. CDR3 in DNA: TGCGCCAGCAGCCAAGATACTAGCGGGGGGATCACAGATACGCAGTATTTT. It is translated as CASSQDTSGGITDTQYF.